The TCR beta chain under discussion was sequenced for a study of CD8 T cells in ankylosing spondylitis. Study-wide points: Certain motif variants had earlier been reported in reactive arthritis synovial fluid and blood. Reports say disease-linked clones showed up significantly more in matched ankylosing spondylitis synovial fluid. What seemed typical of ankylosing spondylitis blood was a TCR beta motif built from several highly homologous variants. Disease-linked clones proved CD8+ and comparatively uncommon in peripheral blood.

Quantitative 5'-RACE with molecular barcodes was used to make the TCR beta libraries. TCRdb reprocessed the 5' RACE reads via MiXCR and lists one record per CDR3 protein. The table records 350,000 to 550,000 distinct CDR3 sequences, roughly 26% of them present only once. Germline-derived CDR1 and CDR2 are MGHRA and YSYEKL. Trimming cost V 2 bases and J 3 bases; bases outside gene matches: 8. The CDR3 is 18 residues long. Comments on this clonotype: Its antigen is undetermined.

The receptor's source is a male donor with ankylosing spondylitis. This sequence joins TRBV4-1 and TRBJ2-2; 11 bases align to TRBD2. The sample comprised blood, either unsorted or a sorted T cell fraction (not recorded which). CDR3 bases: TGCGCCAGCAGCCAAAACTCGGCTAGCGGGAGGTACACCGGGGAGCTGTTTTTT. Its translation is CASSQNSASGRYTGELFF.